This passage covers 11 T cell receptor beta chains from one sample sequenced in a study of cytomegalovirus exposure and HLA in healthy donors. The PCR used 60 Vbeta and 13 Jbeta primers. TCRdb keeps only in-frame clones here, not all; method: immunoSEQ multiplex PCR. This table holds over 100,000 clones. Input material: PBMCs. The origin of the receptors is a man aged 25 to 40 in good health and CMV-seronegative.

The chain employs TRBV6-5 and TRBJ1-2; tentatively, D is TRBD1 (6 bases). From germline, CDR1 is MNHEY and CDR2 SVGAGI. The V end lost 6 bases, the J end lost 5 bases, and 16 bases lay between the germline ends. The CDR3 has 14 residues. The CDR3, as DNA: TGTGCCAGCAGGGGGCAGGGGCTCCAATATGGCTACACCTTC. Its translation: CASRGQGLQYGYTF.

The rearrangement uses TRBV2 and TRBJ1-5, with TRBD1 identical over 8 bases. Losses at the gene ends were 5 bases for V and 2 bases for J; bases not matched to a gene: 8. The germline gives CDR1 SNHLY, CDR2 FYNNEI. The CDR3 extends over 16 amino acids. As DNA, the CDR3 is TGTGCCAGCAGTCAACAGGGACAGGCGCGCAATCAGCCCCAGCATTTT. Translation: CASSQQGQARNQPQHF.

J is TRBJ2-7 and V is TRBV14; D gene unclear. Looked up from germline, CDR1 is SGHDN and CDR2 is FVKESK. Trimming pared 1 base from V and 7 bases from J, leaving 8 bases between. This CDR3 has 12 amino acids. DNA for the CDR3: TGTGCCAGCAGCCAAGGGTCGAGGGAGCAGTACTTC. It codes for CASSQGSREQYF.

The chain uses TRBV7-8 and TRBJ1-1; 11 bases map to TRBD1. This CDR3 spans 14 amino acids. J was trimmed by 10 bases and V by 5 bases; bases with no gene match: 9. From germline, CDR1 is SGHVS and CDR2 FQNEAQ. The CDR3: CASSPRDRGFRAFF. The DNA for the CDR3 is TGTGCCAGCAGCCCCCGGGACAGGGGGTTCCGAGCTTTCTTT. The full variable domain, rest sourced from reference TRBV7-8 and TRBJ1-1, is GAGVSQSPRYKVAKRGQDVALRCDPISGHVSLFWYQQALGQGPEFLTYFQNEAQLDKSGLPSDRFFAERPEGSVSTLKIQRTQQEDSAVYLCASSPRDRGFRAFFGQGTRLTVV.

J is TRBJ1-2 and V is TRBV4-1; TRBD1 matches 12 bases. Germline V gives CDR1 MGHRA, CDR2 YSYEKL. The CDR3 is 16 residues long. The V and J ends lost 1 base and 4 bases, in that order; junction bases with no gene match: 4. For the CDR3, the DNA is TGCGCCAGCAGCCAAGGTCGGGACAGGGGGCTCTATGGCTACACCTTC. Translating it yields CASSQGRDRGLYGYTF.

The chain combines TRBV2 with TRBJ1-5; D is unclear. The CDR3 loop spans 14 amino acids. Trimming removed 9 bases at V and 2 bases at J, with 14 bases between. Germline CDR1 and CDR2: SNHLY and FYNNEI. CDR3 DNA sequence: TGTGCCAGTAGTTCGGCGGCACGCAATCAGCCCCAGCATTTT. Translated, it gives CASSSAARNQPQHF.

The rearrangement uses TRBV4-1 and TRBJ2-7, with 13 bases aligning to TRBD2. CDR1 is MGHRA, CDR2 YSYEKL, per germline. CDR3 length: 15 amino acids. V was clipped by 4 bases and J by 4 bases; unmatched bases: 4. This CDR3 reads CASSPGTSGEYEQYF. The CDR3 bases are TGCGCCAGCAGCCCCGGGACTAGCGGGGAGTACGAGCAGTACTTC.

The chain recombines TRBV7-9 with TRBJ1-4, with 8 bases lining up with TRBD1. Germline CDR1 reads SEHNR; CDR2 reads FQNEAQ (reference sequence). The CDR3 is 14 residues long. Trimming at V came to 4 bases and at J to 2 bases, leaving 0 bases not matched to a gene. The chain's CDR3 is CASSYRGTNEKLFF. As DNA, the CDR3 is TGTGCCAGCAGCTACAGGGGGACTAATGAAAAACTGTTTTTT.

V and J are TRBV11-2 and TRBJ2-1; 7 nucleotides match TRBD1. The CDR3 runs to 15 residues. V trimming: 5 bases; J trimming: 5 bases; junction bases outside the gene matches: 9. Germline CDR1 is SGHAT and CDR2 is FQNNGV. DNA for the CDR3: TGTGCCAGCAGCCCATTTACAGGGGACGACAATGAGCAGTTCTTC. This translates into CASSPFTGDDNEQFF.

This rearrangement joins TRBV6-6 to TRBJ1-1; unclear D gene. CDR1 MNHNY and CDR2 SVGAGI come from the germline V gene (reference sequence). This CDR3 has 16 amino acids. Trimming took off 5 bases at V and 0 bases at J, with 16 bases between the two ends. CDR3 residues: CASSRPPRDMNTEAFF. The CDR3 DNA reads as TGTGCCAGCAGTCGTCCGCCGAGGGATATGAACACTGAAGCTTTCTTT.

The V and J genes are TRBV4-2 and TRBJ2-7; TRBD2 aligns across 8 bases. This CDR3 comprises 16 residues. The ends lost 1 base at V and 1 base at J; junction bases unmatched: 6. Looked up from germline, CDR1 is LGHNA and CDR2 is YNFKEQ. The CDR3 region has the DNA TGTGCCAGCAGCCAAGGAGGAATAGCGGGGTCCTACGAGCAGTACTTC. Protein: CASSQGGIAGSYEQYF.